Sequencing of this TCR beta chain was carried out in a study of blood T cell repertoires in COVID-19. Study-wide context: Sites in the United States, Italy and Spain provided acute and convalescent COVID-19 samples. Sources were T cells, B-cell-depleted T cells, or PBMCs; the material itself was cDNA or gDNA.

Per the study methods: Reference gene primer amplification gave estimated nucleated cell counts. Repertoires were generated with immunoSEQ multiplex PCR, while TCRdb's copy carries only in-frame clones and drops some. The DNA gave D and trimming, while V, J and clone size come from that table. The sample holds 250,000 to 350,000 clones, 86% seen once. The CDR3 runs to 16 residues. Trimming removed 7 bases from V and 0 bases from J; junction bases left unmatched: 6. CDR1 and CDR2 (germline): LNHDA, SQIVND (reference sequence). The sample consisted of peripheral blood. The chain joins TRBV19 to TRBJ2-6; TRBD2 agrees at 7 bases. This receptor was identified in a woman aged 45-65 years with acute or convalescent COVID-19. Written as DNA, the CDR3 is TGTGCCAGTAATTGGGGGGGTGCCTCTGGGGCCAACGTCCTGACTTTC. As protein: CASNWGGASGANVLTF.